These 30 T cell receptor beta chains were all obtained from the same sample, sequenced in a study of response to subunit inactivated influenza vaccine. TCRdb independently ran MiXCR on the RT-PCR reads; one entry per CDR3 protein. The sample includes about 520,000 distinct CDR3 sequences, approximately 6.9% of them seen just once. Sequences were derived from PBMCs from blood, sampled 23 to 25 months after vaccination. These receptors all come from a man aged 50 to 69 who received an inactivated influenza vaccine.

There are a few counts of this clonotype. The V call is TRBV6-2 or TRBV6-3, the J call TRBJ2-7; TRBD1 aligns across 7 bases. This CDR3 region has 14 residues. With V trimmed by 2 bases and J by 3 bases, 4 bases remained unmatched. Germline-derived CDR1 and CDR2 are MNHEY and SVGEGT. The CDR3 reads CASSYDRARYEQYF. The CDR3 coding sequence is TGTGCCAGCAGTTACGACAGGGCTCGCTACGAGCAGTACTTC.

The table lists this clonotype with a few counts. The CDR3 bases are TGTGCCAGCACCCGGGTCCACGGGGCAACACCAATCTACGAGCAGTACTTC. It encodes CASTRVHGATPIYEQYF. The V call is TRBV14, the J call TRBJ2-7; the D gene could be TRBD1 or TRBD2 (5 bases each). CDR1 is SGHDN and CDR2 is FVKESK in the germline V gene. Trimming stripped 7 bases from V and 3 bases from J, with 25 bases between. There are 17 residues in the CDR3.

This chain uses TRBV20-1 with TRBJ1-1, with TRBD1 matching 12 bases. The length of the CDR3 is 16 residues. V lost 3 bases, J lost 5 bases, and 10 bases stayed unmatched. Germline-derived CDR1 and CDR2 are DFQATT and SNEGSKA (reference sequence). This chain's CDR3 is CSARSGQGAPSTEAFF. For the CDR3, the DNA is TGCAGTGCTAGGTCGGGACAGGGGGCGCCGAGTACTGAAGCTTTCTTT.

This clonotype was found a few times. The chain uses TRBV4-1 and TRBJ1-1; 8 bases align to TRBD1. Germline V CDR1 and CDR2: MGHRA, YSYEKL. After removal of 0 bases from V and 0 bases from J, the junction contained 3 bases not matched to a gene. The CDR3 length is 16 residues. The CDR3 DNA reads TGCGCCAGCAGCCAAGACCCGGGACAGGTGAACACTGAAGCTTTCTTT. This sequence encodes CASSQDPGQVNTEAFF.

This clonotype was detected ten times or more. The J gene is TRBJ1-5, the V gene TRBV6-2 or TRBV6-3, with 7 bases that match TRBD1. Germline V gene lookup returns CDR1 MNHEY and CDR2 SVGEGT. The ends lost 7 bases at V and 0 bases at J; junction bases unmatched: 6. This CDR3 region has 15 residues. CDR3: CASKGARNSNQPQHF. The CDR3 nucleotides read TGTGCCAGCAAGGGGGCACGGAATAGCAATCAGCCCCAGCATTTT.

This clonotype was seen only a few times. CDR3 coding DNA: TGCAGTGCTAGAGATAACAGTTTAGGGTCCTACGAGCAGTACTTC. Its translation: CSARDNSLGSYEQYF. The chain has TRBV20-1 and TRBJ2-7; D not resolved. Germline lookup yields CDR1 DFQATT and CDR2 SNEGSKA (reference sequence). This CDR3 comprises 15 residues. Trimming pared 0 bases from V and 1 base from J, leaving 13 bases between.

The chain is built from TRBV5-1 and TRBJ1-6; TRBD1 matches at 9 bases. Germline loops: CDR1 SGHRS, CDR2 YFSETQ. This CDR3 spans 15 amino acids. V gave up 4 bases and J gave up 5 bases; unmatched junction bases: 4. The CDR3 DNA reads TGCGCCAGCAGCCAAACAGGGGGCGATAATTCACCCCTCCACTTT. Translated: CASSQTGGDNSPLHF.

This clonotype has at least ten counts. The chain employs TRBV29-1 and TRBJ2-3, with a tentative D call TRBD2 (5 bases). Germline lookup yields CDR1 SQVTM and CDR2 ANQGSEA. Trimming shortened V by 3 bases and J by 1 base, and 8 bases separated the two germline ends. CDR3 size: 13 residues. Written as DNA, the CDR3 is TGCAGCGTTGATGAGGGTCGCACAGATACGCAGTATTTT. Its translation: CSVDEGRTDTQYF.

V gene TRBV11-3 combines with J gene TRBJ2-1; tentatively, D is TRBD2 (6 bases). Germline CDR1 SGHNT, CDR2 YENEEA. Trimming took off 5 bases at V and 8 bases at J, with 13 bases between the two ends. The CDR3 extends over 13 amino acids. The CDR3 DNA sequence: TGTGCCAGCAGCCAGAGGTGGGGGGATGAGCAGTTCTTC. Protein: CASSQRWGDEQFF.

Note on this clonotype: The junction differs from germline at one of its ends, possibly a read error. The genes are TRBV4-2 and TRBJ1-1; D unresolved. CDR3 size: 13 residues. Per the germline V gene, CDR1 is LGHNA and CDR2 is YNFKEQ. The CDR3 DNA sequence: TGTGCCAGCGGCCAAGAAGCGGACACTGAAGCTTTCTTT. It codes for CASGQEADTEAFF.

The sample holds many counts of this clonotype. The chain joins TRBV20-1 to TRBJ2-3; 9 nucleotides match TRBD2. The junction had 0 bases not matched to a gene; V was cut back by 2 bases and J by 0 bases. The germline V gene has CDR1 DFQATT and CDR2 SNEGSKA (reference sequence). This CDR3 comprises 14 residues. The CDR3 spells CSARTSGSTDTQYF. In nucleotides, the CDR3 is TGCAGTGCTAGAACTAGCGGGAGCACAGATACGCAGTATTTT.

The gene calls are TRBV12-3 or TRBV12-4 and TRBJ2-3, with TRBD2 identical over 8 bases. V shed 5 bases and J 5 bases; nucleotides not matched to a gene: 9. This CDR3 region has 15 residues. CDR3 nucleotide sequence: TGTGCCAGCAGTCCACCGGGGGGGCTGGTAGATACGCAGTATTTT. Translated, it gives CASSPPGGLVDTQYF.

The chain links TRBV20-1 to TRBJ2-7; D perhaps matches TRBD2 (6 bases). The germline gives CDR1 DFQATT, CDR2 SNEGSKA (reference sequence). The CDR3 contains 14 residues. The V gene lost 6 bases and the J gene lost 2 bases, with 17 bases spanning the gap. The CDR3 nucleotides read TGCAGTGCGAGTACGGGGGAAACAACCTACGAGCAGTACTTC. Translating gives CSASTGETTYEQYF.

This clonotype was seen more than once but under ten times. The CDR3 spells CASSPVGQANQPQHF. Here the CDR3 DNA reads TGTGCCAGCAGTCCGGTAGGACAGGCCAATCAGCCCCAGCATTTT. V usage is TRBV6-1 and J usage is TRBJ1-5; 7 nucleotides match TRBD1. After removal of 5 bases from V and 3 bases from J, the junction contained 7 bases not matched to a gene. The CDR3 contains 15 residues. Per the germline V gene, CDR1 is MNHNS and CDR2 is SASEGT.

V is TRBV5-1 and J is TRBJ1-1; D is ambiguous. This CDR3 is 14 amino acids long. Germline CDR1 SGHRS, CDR2 YFSETQ. Trimming cost V 5 bases and J 7 bases, with 18 bases left between them. The CDR3 loop reads CASRREARNDEAFF. DNA for the CDR3: TGCGCCAGCAGGAGAGAGGCTCGCAATGATGAAGCTTTCTTT.

As to this clonotype: Germline and junction disagree at one end, which may indicate a read error. The chain uses TRBV20-1 and TRBJ2-3; 9 nucleotides align to TRBD2. The CDR3 is made up of 13 amino acids. Germline assignment: CDR1 DFQATT and CDR2 SNEGSKA (reference sequence). The CDR3 DNA reads TGCAGTGCTAGAAGGACTAGCGCTGATACGCAGGATTTT. This codes for CSARRTSADTQDF.

This clonotype has a count of ten or more. The V gene is TRBV7-2, the J gene TRBJ2-2; D gene uncertain. The germline V gene has CDR1 SGHTA and CDR2 FQGNSA. The CDR3 totals 14 residues. V was clipped by 5 bases and J by 0 bases, with 7 bases between them. This CDR3 reads CASSLTTNTGELFF. CDR3 sequence (DNA): TGTGCCAGCAGCCTAACTACGAACACCGGGGAGCTGTTTTTT. Full variable domain (missing parts from reference TRBV7-2 and TRBJ2-2): GAGVSQSPSNKVTEKGKDVELRCDPISGHTALYWYRQSLGQGLEFLIYFQGNSAPDKSGLPSDRFSAERTGGSVSTLTIQRTQQEDSAVYLCASSLTTNTGELFFGEGSRLTVL.

This clonotype was seen a few times. The V gene is TRBV28, the J gene TRBJ2-5, with 16 bases identical to TRBD2. Germline CDR1 MDHEN, CDR2 SYDVKM. The CDR3 spans 21 residues. Germline trimming cut 5 bases from V and 7 bases from J; bases unmatched to any gene: 22. DNA of the CDR3: TGTGCCAGCAGTGGACCCGGCTACGGGACTAGCGGGAGGGTGGTTTACGGGACCCAGTACTTC. Amino acids: CASSGPGYGTSGRVVYGTQYF.

In this sample, this clonotype turned up many times. The chain is built from TRBV12-3 or TRBV12-4 and TRBJ1-1, with D perhaps matching TRBD1 (5 bases). The CDR3 has 13 residues. Trimming stripped 9 bases from V and 6 bases from J, with 17 bases between. CDR3 loop: CASELGDFSEAFF. The CDR3 coding sequence is TGTGCCAGTGAATTGGGGGATTTCTCTGAAGCTTTCTTT.

This chain uses TRBV3-1 with TRBJ1-2; D unclear. This CDR3 is built from 15 residues. Trimming pared 2 bases from V and 5 bases from J, leaving 15 bases between. Germline lookup yields CDR1 LGHDT and CDR2 YNNKEL (reference sequence). The CDR3: CASSQTTRTLYGYTF. DNA for the CDR3: TGTGCCAGCAGCCAAACTACAAGGACCCTTTATGGCTACACCTTC. The full variable domain, in which reference TRBV3-1 and TRBJ1-2 provide the parts outside the CDR3, is DTAVSQTPKYLVTQMGNDKSIKCEQNLGHDTMYWYKQDSKKFLKIMFSYNNKELIINETVPNRFSPKSPDKAHLNLHINSLELGDSAVYFCASSQTTRTLYGYTFGSGTRLTVV.

In this sample, this clonotype turned up many times. V gene TRBV5-1 combines with J gene TRBJ2-3; 8 bases are a match to TRBD1. The CDR3 sequence is 18 residues long. V was pared by 5 bases and J by 0 bases, with 14 bases of the junction left unmatched. Germline values: CDR1 SGHRS, CDR2 YFSETQ. The CDR3 protein is CASRPGTGLHTSTDTQYF. The CDR3 DNA sequence: TGCGCCAGCAGACCCGGGACAGGTCTTCACACTAGCACAGATACGCAGTATTTT. Combining the CDR3 with reference TRBV5-1 and TRBJ2-3 gives the whole variable domain KAGVTQTPRYLIKTRGQQVTLSCSPISGHRSVSWYQQTPGQGLQFLFEYFSETQRNKGNFPGRFSGRQFSNSRSEMNVSTLELGDSALYLCASRPGTGLHTSTDTQYFGPGTRLTVL.

In its sample, this clonotype was seen a few times. The J gene is TRBJ2-1, the V gene TRBV7-8, with D possibly being TRBD2 (5 bases). The germline CDR1 and CDR2 sequences are SGHVS and FQNEAQ. This CDR3 has 20 amino acids. Trimming stripped 7 bases from V and 0 bases from J, with 28 bases between. CDR3 sequence: CASTNDRIPRGLNSYNEQFF. CDR3 bases: TGTGCCAGCACCAATGATCGGATTCCCAGAGGGTTAAACTCCTACAATGAGCAGTTCTTC.

The J gene is TRBJ1-4, the V gene TRBV2; no reliable D call. V gave up 5 bases and J gave up 5 bases, with 6 bases separating them. Germline assignment: CDR1 SNHLY and CDR2 FYNNEI. CDR3 length: 12 amino acids. CDR3 loop: CASSLPNEKLFF. The CDR3, as DNA: TGTGCCAGCAGTTTACCGAATGAAAAACTGTTTTTT.

This clonotype was observed many times. The V call is TRBV27, the J call TRBJ2-3, with 7 bases matching TRBD2. V lost 2 bases and J lost 0; bases outside the gene matches: 8. Germline V CDR1 and CDR2: MNHEY, SMNVEV (reference sequence). The CDR3 spans 17 residues. The CDR3 loop is CASSLLPYSGSTDTQYF. In DNA, the CDR3 is TGTGCCAGCAGTTTACTCCCCTATAGCGGGAGCACAGATACGCAGTATTTT.

This clonotype was seen only a few times. CDR3 residues: CASRARRGRSSGPTGELFF. CDR3 coding DNA: TGTGCCAGCAGGGCCCGCAGGGGGAGGTCGAGCGGACCAACCGGGGAGCTGTTTTTT. The chain carries TRBV12-3 or TRBV12-4 and TRBJ2-2, with a tentative D call TRBD1 (7 bases). V lost 6 bases, J lost 5 bases, and 28 bases lay in between. The CDR3 totals 19 residues.

The gene calls are TRBV5-1 and TRBJ2-1; 10 bases fit TRBD2. CDR3 length equals 16 residues. V trimming: 6 bases; J trimming: 4 bases; junction bases outside the gene matches: 10. Germline V gene data show CDR1 as SGHRS and CDR2 as YFSETQ. DNA for the CDR3: TGCGCCAGCACCTCCTCCCTAGCGGGGGATTACAATGAGCAGTTCTTC. Encoded protein: CASTSSLAGDYNEQFF.

V usage is TRBV29-1 and J usage is TRBJ1-2, with a tentative D call TRBD1 (5 bases). The germline V gene encodes CDR1 SQVTM and CDR2 ANQGSEA. CDR3 length: 11 amino acids. V shed 6 bases and J shed 5 bases, with 10 bases lying between them. The CDR3 DNA reads as TGCAGCGTCGCCAGGGTTTATGGCTACACCTTC. Protein: CSVARVYGYTF.

CDR3 nucleotides: TGTGCTAAACCTGGTGAGCCCCAGCATTTT. It codes for CAKPGEPQHF. V usage is TRBV12-5 and J usage is TRBJ1-5; D is undetermined. V gave up 10 bases and J gave up 8 bases, with 9 bases separating them. Germline V lookup: CDR1 LGHNT, CDR2 FRNRAP. The length of the CDR3 is 10 residues.

This clonotype was picked up many times. The chain has TRBV28 and TRBJ2-1; 8 bases fit TRBD1. CDR1 is MDHEN, CDR2 SYDVKM, per germline. CDR3 length equals 16 residues. J gave up 1 base and V 5 bases, and 7 bases lay outside the gene matches. The CDR3 nucleotides are TGTGCCAGCAGTGGCCGGAGACAGGGGTCCTACAATGAGCAGTTCTTC. Protein sequence: CASSGRRQGSYNEQFF.

This clonotype was recorded at least ten times. The chain employs TRBV3-1 and TRBJ1-5; D is undetermined. This CDR3 is built from 15 residues. The ends were cut back, 3 bases at V and 4 bases at J, with 13 bases in the middle. Per germline, CDR1 LGHDT and CDR2 YNNKEL (reference sequence). CDR3 in amino acids: CASSHGVEANQPQHF. The CDR3 nucleotides read TGTGCCAGCAGCCATGGGGTAGAGGCTAATCAGCCCCAGCATTTT.